The 26 T cell receptor beta chains below all came from one sample that was sequenced in a study of blood T cell repertoires in COVID-19. Here immunoSEQ multiplex PCR was the method, and the copy in TCRdb shows in-frame clones only, minus some. The repertoire holds under 250,000 clones, about 93% seen once, with more than 0.7% in the top ten. Sample: peripheral blood. The receptor set was obtained from a man between 60 and 75 years old with COVID-19, enrolled during active disease.

This clone was observed once. CDR3 sequence reads: CASSLQGAQTGELFF. The CDR3 DNA reads as TGTGCCAGCAGCTTACAGGGGGCGCAAACCGGGGAGCTGTTTTTT. The chain combines TRBV5-5 with TRBJ2-2; 9 bases line up with TRBD1. The CDR3 is made up of 15 amino acids. From germline, CDR1 is SGHKS and CDR2 YYEKEE (reference sequence). After removal of 2 bases from V and 5 bases from J, the junction contained 4 bases not matched to a gene. Together with reference TRBV5-5 and TRBJ2-2, the CDR3 gives the full variable domain: DAGVTQSPTHLIKTRGQQVTLRCSPISGHKSVSWYQQVLGQGPQFIFQYYEKEERGRGNFPDRFSARQFPNYSSELNVNALLLGDSALYLCASSLQGAQTGELFFGEGSRLTVL.

The chain employs TRBV6-2 or TRBV6-3 and TRBJ1-1, with D uncertain. The V and J ends lost 0 bases and 1 base respectively, with 9 bases between them. CDR3 size: 15 residues. The germline CDR1 and CDR2 sequences are MNHEY and SVGEGT. The CDR3 DNA sequence: TGTGCCAGCAGTTACTCGACTTTTAGGAACACTGAAGCTTTCTTT. Residues: CASSYSTFRNTEAFF.

This clone was counted once. The chain couples TRBV5-1 to TRBJ2-2; 11 bases match TRBD2. This CDR3 region has 20 residues. V was pared by 3 bases and J by 6 bases, with 19 bases of the junction left unmatched. Germline V gene data show CDR1 as SGHRS and CDR2 as YFSETQ. This CDR3 is CASSYPPGVSGGASSGELFF. The CDR3 DNA is TGCGCCAGCAGCTATCCTCCCGGGGTTAGCGGGGGGGCGTCGTCCGGGGAGCTGTTTTTT.

This chain links TRBV5-1 with TRBJ2-5, with 10 nucleotides matching TRBD1. The CDR3 consists of 15 residues. J was trimmed by 5 bases and V by 0 bases; bases with no gene match: 4. The V gene's germline CDR1 is SGHRS and CDR2 YFSETQ. CDR3 in amino acids: CASSLGGQGFETQYF. The CDR3 coding sequence is TGCGCCAGCAGCTTGGGGGGACAGGGGTTTGAGACCCAGTACTTC. The full variable domain, rest sourced from reference TRBV5-1 and TRBJ2-5, is KAGVTQTPRYLIKTRGQQVTLSCSPISGHRSVSWYQQTPGQGLQFLFEYFSETQRNKGNFPGRFSGRQFSNSRSEMNVSTLELGDSALYLCASSLGGQGFETQYFGPGTRLLVL.

J is TRBJ2-7 and V is TRBV15, with 7 bases identical to TRBD1. This CDR3 comprises 16 residues. Germline CDR1 reads LNHNV; CDR2 reads YYDKDF (reference sequence). With 2 bases clipped from V and 0 bases from J, the junction kept 7 bases outside the gene matches. This CDR3 is CATSRPTGASSYEQYF. In nucleotides, the CDR3 is TGTGCCACCAGCAGACCAACAGGGGCTAGCTCCTACGAGCAGTACTTC.

This clone was observed a few times. The V call is TRBV30, the J call TRBJ1-6, with 7 bases lining up with TRBD1. The CDR3 length is 14 residues. With V trimmed by 2 bases and J by 10 bases, 8 bases remained unmatched. Germline V gene data show CDR1 as GTSNPN and CDR2 as SVGIG (reference sequence). In nucleotides, the CDR3 is TGTGCCTGGAGTTACACAGGGGCATACTCACCCCTCCACTTT. Its protein is CAWSYTGAYSPLHF.

This clone was observed a single time. The chain is built from TRBV25-1 and TRBJ1-2; the D gene is possibly TRBD1 (6 bases). V was pared by 6 bases and J by 6 bases, with 14 bases between. The CDR3 consists of 13 residues. Per germline, CDR1 MGHDK and CDR2 SYGVNS. In DNA, the CDR3 is TGTGCCAGCAGGGACACAGGGTACAATGGCTACACCTTC. Amino acids: CASRDTGYNGYTF.

This rearrangement joins TRBV24-1 to TRBJ1-5; D may be TRBD1 (6 bases). This CDR3 spans 13 amino acids. The V gene lost 10 bases and the J gene lost 4 bases, with 13 bases spanning the gap. The V gene's germline CDR1 is KGHDR and CDR2 SFDVKD. CDR3: CATQEQGNQPQHF. The CDR3 nucleotides read TGTGCCACACAAGAACAGGGTAATCAGCCCCAGCATTTT.

This chain connects TRBV29-1 to TRBJ1-2, with TRBD1 matching 9 bases. J was trimmed by 5 bases and V by 4 bases; bases with no gene match: 5. CDR1 and CDR2 (germline): SQVTM, ANQGSEA. The length of the CDR3 is 13 residues. The CDR3 protein is CSVVDRGGYGYTF. The CDR3 coding sequence is TGCAGCGTTGTGGACAGGGGCGGGTATGGCTACACCTTC.

This clone was counted a few times. V usage is TRBV10-1 and J usage is TRBJ2-1; D is undetermined. The CDR3 spans 13 residues. Trimming removed 3 bases at V and 5 bases at J, with 8 bases between. Germline V lookup: CDR1 WNHNN, CDR2 SYGVQD (reference sequence). The CDR3: CASSEQQDNEQFF. As DNA, the CDR3 is TGCGCCAGCAGTGAACAACAAGACAATGAGCAGTTCTTC.

The V and J genes are TRBV12-5 and TRBJ2-7; 7 bases are shared with TRBD2. V shed 2 bases and J 2 bases; nucleotides not matched to a gene: 18. The CDR3 sequence is 19 residues long. From germline, CDR1 is LGHNT and CDR2 FRNRAP. CDR3 region: CASGLLPPGRHLTTYEQYF. As DNA, the CDR3 is TGTGCTAGTGGTTTGTTGCCCCCCGGGAGGCATCTAACCACCTACGAGCAGTACTTC.

CDR3 residues: CASSSRTGRQEQYF. The CDR3 DNA reads TGTGCCAGCTCATCGAGGACAGGGAGGCAAGAGCAGTACTTC. This chain joins TRBV18 and TRBJ2-7, with 8 bases fitting TRBD1. This CDR3 region has 14 residues. Per the germline V gene, CDR1 is KGHSH and CDR2 is LQKENI. V shed 5 bases and J 7 bases; nucleotides not matched to a gene: 10.

This sequence joins TRBV5-4 and TRBJ2-1; TRBD1 is a possible D gene (5 bases). The germline gives CDR1 SGHNT, CDR2 YYREEE (reference sequence). Deletions cut 4 bases from V and 0 bases from J, with 14 bases between. CDR3 length equals 16 residues. The CDR3 DNA reads TGTGCCAGCAGCCCAGGACACAAGAGCTCCTACAATGAGCAGTTCTTC. This gives the protein CASSPGHKSSYNEQFF.

The chain joins TRBV5-4 to TRBJ1-5; possible D gene TRBD1, 5 bases. Germline V CDR1 and CDR2: SGHNT, YYREEE (reference sequence). The CDR3 consists of 16 residues. Between the trimmed V and J ends, which lost 0 bases and 1 base, there was a span of 11 bases. CDR3 nucleotide sequence: TGTGCCAGCAGCTTGGGGGGGGACTCGAGCAATCAGCCCCAGCATTTT. Protein product: CASSLGGDSSNQPQHF.

This clone has a single count. This chain links TRBV5-4 with TRBJ2-2; 11 bases line up with TRBD1. Per germline, CDR1 SGHNT and CDR2 YYREEE (reference sequence). V lost 7 bases and J lost 5; bases outside the gene matches: 4. The CDR3 length is 14 residues. CDR3 region: CASARDRGTGELFF. As DNA, the CDR3 is TGTGCCAGCGCCCGGGACAGGGGGACCGGGGAGCTGTTTTTT.

The V gene is TRBV19, the J gene TRBJ1-5; possible D gene TRBD1, 5 bases. Germline lookup yields CDR1 LNHDA and CDR2 SQIVND (reference sequence). V was clipped by 5 bases and J by 3 bases, with 8 bases between them. The CDR3 spans 13 residues. This CDR3 reads CASSRQTNQPQHF. The DNA for the CDR3 is TGTGCCAGTAGTCGACAGACCAATCAGCCCCAGCATTTT.

The chain couples TRBV3-1 (or the pseudogene TRBV3-2) to TRBJ2-3, with TRBD2 matching over 8 bases. This CDR3 has 17 residues. The J segment lost 2 bases and the V segment lost 0 bases, leaving 7 bases of the junction unmatched. Germline lookup yields CDR1 LGHDT and CDR2 YNNKEL (reference sequence). CDR3 bases: TGTGCCAGCAGCCAAGATAAAACTAGCGGAACCACAGATACGCAGTATTTT. It is translated as CASSQDKTSGTTDTQYF.

The chain is built from TRBV7-2 and TRBJ2-2; 13 nucleotides match TRBD2. This CDR3 spans 17 amino acids. Germline CDR1 and CDR2: SGHTA and FQGNSA. Losses at the gene ends were 5 bases for V and 7 bases for J; bases not matched to a gene: 10. CDR3 DNA: TGTGCCAGCAGCCACCAACTAGCGGGAGGGCCTGTCGGGGAGCTGTTTTTT. As protein: CASSHQLAGGPVGELFF.

The chain links TRBV6-5 to TRBJ1-5; D gene uncertain. The ends were cut back, 5 bases at V and 3 bases at J, with 8 bases in the middle. Looked up from germline, CDR1 is MNHEY and CDR2 is SVGAGI. The CDR3 is made up of 13 amino acids. The CDR3 loop is CASSRQANQPQHF. DNA of the CDR3: TGTGCCAGCAGTAGGCAGGCCAATCAGCCCCAGCATTTT.

The rearrangement uses TRBV5-1 and TRBJ2-1; 7 bases line up with TRBD2. In germline, CDR1 is SGHRS, CDR2 YFSETQ. CDR3 length: 14 residues. V lost 2 bases and J lost 7; bases outside the gene matches: 6. This CDR3 reads CASSFGGGPNEQFF. The CDR3 DNA reads TGCGCCAGCAGCTTTGGGGGAGGGCCGAATGAGCAGTTCTTC.

This clone has just one count. The chain links TRBV9 to TRBJ2-3; 10 bases fit TRBD2. This CDR3 has 15 amino acids. Germline V gene sequence: CDR1 SGDLS, CDR2 YYNGEE. V was clipped by 4 bases and J by 5 bases; unmatched bases: 7. The CDR3 nucleotides are TGTGCCAGCAGCCCTAGCGAGCGGGGGGGAGATACGCAGTATTTT. Translated: CASSPSERGGDTQYF.

The V gene is TRBV28, the J gene TRBJ1-6; D might be TRBD1 (6 bases). The ends were cut back, 4 bases at V and 4 bases at J, with 8 bases in the middle. This CDR3 region has 14 residues. Germline CDR1 reads MDHEN; CDR2 reads SYDVKM. This CDR3 is CASSSTGYNSPLHF. The CDR3 nucleotides are TGTGCCAGCAGTTCAACAGGGTATAATTCACCCCTCCACTTT.

The V gene is TRBV4-2, the J gene TRBJ2-2; 9 bases match TRBD2. From germline, CDR1 is LGHNA and CDR2 YNFKEQ. The CDR3 length is 18 residues. The junction had 7 bases not matched to a gene; V was cut back by 0 bases and J by 2 bases. In DNA, the CDR3 is TGTGCCAGCAGCCAAGATCCGGCGGGAGGGCCTAACACCGGGGAGCTGTTTTTT. Translated: CASSQDPAGGPNTGELFF.

The rearrangement uses TRBV5-4 and TRBJ2-2, with 7 bases aligning to TRBD2. Germline V CDR1 and CDR2: SGHNT, YYREEE (reference sequence). V dropped 6 bases and J dropped 1; count of bases not matched to a gene: 3. CDR3 length: 14 residues. The CDR3 bases are TGTGCCAGCAATAGCGGGTTGAACACCGGGGAGCTGTTTTTT. It translates to CASNSGLNTGELFF.

On this clone itself: Other DNA variants within this sample encode the same CDR3. This chain links TRBV7-3 with TRBJ1-1; no clear D gene. The CDR3 is 13 amino acids. V gave up 3 bases and J gave up 1 base, with 6 bases separating them. Germline V CDR1 and CDR2: SGHTA, FQGTGA. The CDR3 is CASSFQENTEAFF. The CDR3 DNA sequence: TGTGCCAGCAGCTTTCAGGAGAACACTGAAGCTTTCTTT.

The J gene is TRBJ2-7, the V gene TRBV29-1; 8 bases line up with TRBD2. The CDR3 runs 15 residues. V lost 4 bases to trimming and J lost 3 bases; unmatched junction nucleotides: 11. CDR1 is SQVTM, CDR2 ANQGSEA, per germline. In nucleotides, the CDR3 is TGCAGCGTTGCGGGGGGGGCTCCCCGGGGCTACGAGCAGTACTTC. Translating it yields CSVAGGAPRGYEQYF.